This T cell receptor (beta chain) was sequenced in a study of T cells in Graves' hyperthyroidism and ophthalmopathy. The overall study: Peripheral blood was collected at initial diagnosis, before any treatment.

The ends were cut back, 2 bases at V and 6 bases at J, with 11 bases in the middle. The CDR3 extends over 14 amino acids. RNA transcripts were the template for amplifying TCR beta CDR3 regions. Researchers ran a first-round RT-PCR on the TCR CDR3 using the HTBI primer set. TCRdb re-derived calls from the multiplex PCR reads in MiXCR, one entry per CDR3 protein. Of over 700,000 distinct CDR3 sequences in the sample, 30% to 40% are singletons; the top ten hold 30% to 40%. From approximately 9.1 ml of fresh peripheral blood, PBMCs were isolated. This clonotype occurred a few times. The antigen is not known. Study results and caveats: Blood also carried most thyroid clonotypes expanded above 0.001.

Sequencing was done on a sample of blood. The chain joins TRBV12-3 or TRBV12-4 to TRBJ1-5; D is possibly TRBD1 (6 bases). The TCR sequence derives from a woman between 40 and 55 years old with Graves' hyperthyroidism. CDR3 amino acids: CASSLSGVGQPQHF. The CDR3 coding sequence is TGTGCCAGCAGTTTATCAGGGGTCGGTCAGCCCCAGCATTTT.